The source of this T cell receptor (beta chain) is a study of CD8+ T cells in alopecia areata. Following RNA extraction, reverse transcription yielded cDNA that acted as the sequencing template. Only in-frame clones appear in the TCRdb table, and some are missing; sequencing was by immunoSEQ multiplex PCR. The table has 120,000 or so clones, about 46% seen once; the top ten hold 8% to 11%. Germline lookup yields CDR1 SQVTM and CDR2 ANQGSEA. V gave up 4 bases and J gave up 1 base, with 11 bases separating them. This CDR3 is 13 amino acids long. General study results and limits: Lesional scalp exceeded normal scalp in clonality, especially in alopecia totalis/universalis.

Collected material from alopecia areata patients comprised lesional scalp punch biopsies and peripheral blood. Sorted populations comprised CD4+ and CD8+ T cells obtained from PBMCs. This clone was counted between two and nine times. Its cognate antigen is unknown. This sequence joins TRBV29-1 and TRBJ2-7; D not resolved. Sequencing was done on a sample of NKG2D-low CD8+ T cells sorted from blood. The receptor was isolated from a human donor with alopecia areata. The CDR3 DNA follows: TGCAGCGTTGTAGCTTCGGAATCCTACGAGCAGTACTTC. This encodes CSVVASESYEQYF.